These T cell receptor beta chains were read from a single sample in a study of neoadjuvant nivolumab and ipilimumab in lung cancer. The method was immunoSEQ multiplex PCR; TCRdb's version includes in-frame clones alone and lacks a portion of them. The table includes about 8,600 clones, about 72% detected once. The sequenced sample was tumor tissue, obtained after neoadjuvant nivolumab, alone or with ipilimumab, at or shortly before surgery. Receptors were obtained from an adult with non-small cell lung cancer. CDR3s leave out the opening cysteine and the closing phenylalanine or tryptophan. Each record gives: V gene, J gene, CDR3 protein.

TRBV5-1,TRBJ1-1,ASSWGQFQNTEAF
TRBV30,TRBJ2-5,AWSVRKPTQY
TRBV10-3,TRBJ2-7,ASKGAGAIYEQY
TRBV29-1,TRBJ2-3,SVDGGDTQY
TRBV15,TRBJ1-2,ATSNLRGAGNGYT
TRBV30,TRBJ2-7,AWSPGVGRGEQY
TRBV29-1,TRBJ2-3,SVGKGTGGTDTQY
TRBV6-6,TRBJ2-1,ASSTGTSYNEQF
TRBV6-4,TRBJ2-1,ASSDYRGNEQF
TRBV6-5,TRBJ1-1,ASSSDSGGNTEAF
TRBV10-3,TRBJ1-1,AIRDGTGANTEAF
TRBV2,TRBJ2-7,ASREGQVLN
TRBV11-2,TRBJ2-4,ASSFDYNLQNIQY
TRBV18,TRBJ2-1,ASSPMDRVGNEQF
TRBV5-4,TRBJ2-2,ASSSPETSRTGELF
TRBV11-3,TRBJ2-1,ASSLGVGSLGNEQF
TRBV5-1,TRBJ2-3,ASSLGDGLPSQNTQY
TRBV7-8,TRBJ2-3,ASSFSGSGDTQY
TRBV25-1,TRBJ2-1,ASSVGWEVTHNEQF
TRBV6-6,TRBJ1-1,ASSSGTVNTEAF
TRBV11-2,TRBJ1-4,ASSPGTIYEKLF
TRBV30,TRBJ1-4,AWRQGIANEKLF
TRBV4-1,TRBJ2-5,ASSQDRSAGGWQETQY
TRBV7-2,TRBJ2-1,ASSISDNEQF
TRBV6-5,TRBJ2-3,ASSRLAGTDTQY
TRBV11-2,TRBJ1-1,ASSLGENKGDGEEAF
TRBV7-9,TRBJ2-7,ASSSTPFKREGSAYEQY
TRBV5-4,TRBJ2-2,ASSLRDGRSQRYTGELF
TRBV10-1,TRBJ2-2,ASSELGGTNTGELF
TRBV15,TRBJ2-7,ATSRVGRGSPEQY
TRBV7-2,TRBJ1-3,ASSLTLGGSGNTIY
TRBV5-4,TRBJ2-7,ASSLDIYEQY
TRBV11-2,TRBJ2-7,ASSLVPLGYEQY
TRBV5-5,TRBJ2-3,ASSWQNTQY
TRBV4-1,TRBJ2-7,ASSRSVAGAYEQY
TRBV7-8,TRBJ2-2,ASDGTGGTGELF
TRBV2,TRBJ2-3,ASSRLVLTSDTQY
TRBV15,TRBJ1-5,ATRKTGMGGRPQH
TRBV18,TRBJ1-5,ASSPSSDRNQPQH
TRBV9,TRBJ2-7,ASSEQDTGKKVYEQY
TRBV7-2,TRBJ1-1,ASSSGQGTPEAF
TRBV6-5,TRBJ1-2,ASSYLSTGNYGYT
TRBV15,TRBJ1-5,ATSRGRYQPQH
TRBV9,TRBJ2-7,ASSVAGQSYEQY
TRBV5-1,TRBJ2-7,ASRLGTAGAYEQY
TRBV7-9,TRBJ2-3,ASSGPTSFTDTQY
TRBV10-1,TRBJ2-3,ASSESMGLATDTQY
TRBV10-1,TRBJ2-7,ASSDGVYEQY
TRBV2,TRBJ2-3,ASSDPQGPDTQY
TRBV29-1,TRBJ1-5,SVDEAPGQPQH
TRBV9,TRBJ2-5,ASSPWWAQQETQY
TRBV5-1,TRBJ1-3,ASSLNGGDTIY
TRBV10-3,TRBJ2-7,AISEGQGINYEQY
TRBV6-6,TRBJ2-3,ASSAPGLASTDTQY
TRBV7-8,TRBJ2-5,ASSLGGQGSETQY